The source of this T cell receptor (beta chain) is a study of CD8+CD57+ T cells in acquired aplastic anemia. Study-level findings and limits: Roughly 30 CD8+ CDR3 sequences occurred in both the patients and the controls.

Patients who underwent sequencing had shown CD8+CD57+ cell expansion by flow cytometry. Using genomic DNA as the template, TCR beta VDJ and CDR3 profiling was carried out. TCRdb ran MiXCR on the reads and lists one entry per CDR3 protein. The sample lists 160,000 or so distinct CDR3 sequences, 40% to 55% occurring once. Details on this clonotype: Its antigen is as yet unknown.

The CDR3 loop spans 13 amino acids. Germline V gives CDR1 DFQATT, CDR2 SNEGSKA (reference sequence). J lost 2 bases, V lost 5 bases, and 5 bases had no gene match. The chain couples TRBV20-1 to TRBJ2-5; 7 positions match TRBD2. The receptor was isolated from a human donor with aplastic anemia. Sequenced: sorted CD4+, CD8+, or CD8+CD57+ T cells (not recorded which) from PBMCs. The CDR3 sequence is CSAQTSWQETQYF. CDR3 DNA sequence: TGCAGTGCTCAGACTAGCTGGCAAGAGACCCAGTACTTC.